In this sample, the clone carrying this TCR beta chain turned up many times. Its antigen is not identified. This entry belongs to a study of T-cell reconstitution after alpha-beta-depleted transplantation in children. Study conclusions and caveats: At one year after transplant, newly produced T cells mostly accounted for T-cell counts and diversity. Expanded graft clones numbering several hundred reportedly gave rise to alpha-beta T cells about two months after transplant. At day 60, the high TCRbeta diversity found in some patients originated from recipient T cells and thymic progenitors that had survived.

Unmatched junction bases numbered 4, after V lost 1 base and J lost 5 bases. CDR1 and CDR2 from the germline V gene are DFQATT and SNEGSKA (reference sequence). This CDR3 region has 13 residues. Preparation of the TCRbeta library used unique molecular identifiers. A single record per CDR3 protein comes from TCRdb applying MiXCR to the PCR reads. The sample lists approximately 110,000 distinct CDR3 sequences, under 13% occurring once. The rearrangement uses TRBV20-1 and TRBJ2-7; 8 bases match TRBD1. This TCR was sampled from a boy aged 2 to 10 with acute lymphoblastic leukemia, due to receive a stem cell transplant. The sample was PBMCs, taken before TCRalphabeta/CD19-depleted stem cell transplant. The CDR3 DNA sequence: TGCAGTGCTAGAGCTTACAGGGGGAACGAGCAGTACTTC. Its protein is CSARAYRGNEQYF.